The 23 T cell receptor beta chains reported below all come from one sample, sequenced in a study of blood T cells in healthy people across ages. A second PCR of 7 to 11 cycles used a sample-barcoded 5' primer and a J-beta primer mix. Using its own MiXCR run on the 5' RACE reads, TCRdb lists one record per CDR3 protein. Among 650,000 to 1,000,000 distinct CDR3 sequences listed, 36% were seen once. Sequenced sample: blood. Receptors were obtained from a man aged 18 to 29 in good health.

This sequence joins TRBV7-9 and TRBJ1-1; 7 nucleotides match TRBD1. This CDR3 region has 14 residues. V dropped 4 bases and J dropped 5; count of bases not matched to a gene: 7. Germline V CDR1 and CDR2: SEHNR, FQNEAQ (reference sequence). The CDR3 reads CASSSTGLGTEAFF. As DNA, the CDR3 is TGTGCCAGCAGCTCGACAGGGTTAGGAACTGAAGCTTTCTTT.

The chain combines TRBV6-2 or TRBV6-3 with TRBJ1-2; D is perhaps TRBD1 (5 bases). CDR3 length: 13 amino acids. Germline V gene data show CDR1 as MNHEY and CDR2 as SVGEGT. The ends were cut back, 6 bases at V and 5 bases at J, with 13 bases in the middle. CDR3 coding DNA: TGTGCCAGCAGCCAGTGGGGCCAATATGGCTACACCTTC. It translates to CASSQWGQYGYTF.

This clonotype came up a few times. This chain connects TRBV29-1 to TRBJ1-1; D might be TRBD1 (5 bases). Germline-derived CDR1 and CDR2 are SQVTM and ANQGSEA. V gave up 7 bases and J gave up 7 bases, with 19 bases separating them. This CDR3 comprises 13 residues. CDR3 sequence (DNA): TGCAGCGCTGTGGGGACGGGCGACGGTGAAGCTTTCTTT. This gives the protein CSAVGTGDGEAFF.

About this clonotype itself: One end of the junction varies from germline; a read error may be responsible. This chain joins TRBV7-9 and TRBJ1-1; 11 nucleotides align to TRBD1. CDR3 size: 15 residues. Germline V gene data show CDR1 as SEHNR and CDR2 as FQNEAQ (reference sequence). CDR3 sequence (DNA): TGTGCCGGCAGCACGGGACAGGGGGAGAACACGGAAGCTTTCTTT. Its translation: CAGSTGQGENTEAFF. The whole variable domain, remainder taken from reference TRBV7-9 and TRBJ1-1, is DTGVSQNPRHKITKRGQNVTFRCDPISEHNRLYWYRQTLGQGPEFLTYFQNEAQLEKSRLLSDRFSAERPKGSFSTLEIQRTEQGDSAMYLCAGSTGQGENTEAFFGQGTRLTVV.

The rearrangement links TRBV6-2 or TRBV6-3 to TRBJ2-5; 10 bases are shared with TRBD1. The assigned J gene may be wrong: the sequence end matches TRBJ2-7 better. The CDR3 is 15 amino acids. Germline V gene data show CDR1 as MNHEY and CDR2 as SVGEGT. The CDR3 spells CASSYLGQGRREQYF. The CDR3 nucleotides read TGTGCCAGCAGTTACTTGGGACAGGGGAGGCGCGAGCAGTACTTC.

The chain combines TRBV29-1 with TRBJ2-1, with D maybe TRBD1 (6 bases). The CDR3 contains 15 residues. V lost 8 bases and J 5 bases, leaving 22 bases between the germline ends. The germline gives CDR1 SQVTM, CDR2 ANQGSEA. CDR3 amino acids: CSPRLLGAWNNEQFF. CDR3 DNA: TGCAGCCCCCGACTGCTGGGGGCATGGAACAATGAGCAGTTCTTC.

The gene calls are TRBV12-3 or TRBV12-4 and TRBJ1-1; D call uncertain. V was trimmed by 0 bases and J by 7 bases, leaving 9 bases between them. The CDR3 extends over 13 amino acids. The CDR3 region is CASSLALRIEAFF. CDR3 in DNA: TGTGCCAGCAGTTTAGCGCTAAGAATTGAAGCTTTCTTT.

This clonotype was recorded a few times. The rearrangement joins TRBV7-2 to TRBJ1-6; D remains ambiguous. Trimming left V 1 base short and J 7 bases short, with 5 bases between. The germline CDR1 and CDR2 sequences are SGHTA and FQGNSA. The CDR3 sequence is 13 residues long. CDR3 coding DNA: TGTGCCAGCAGCTTAGAGCGGAATTCACCCCTCCACTTT. Its protein product is CASSLERNSPLHF.

The chain combines TRBV28 with TRBJ2-2; D is undetermined. This CDR3 is built from 13 residues. Germline CDR1 is MDHEN and CDR2 is SYDVKM. With 6 bases removed from V and 0 bases from J, the gap between germline ends came to 5 bases. The CDR3, as DNA: TGTGCCAGCAGGAGTTCGAACACCGGGGAGCTGTTTTTT. It translates to CASRSSNTGELFF.

This chain links TRBV6-1 with TRBJ1-2; D unresolved. The CDR3 extends over 15 amino acids. Germline V CDR1 and CDR2: MNHNS, SASEGT. V lost 1 base to trimming and J lost 2 bases, with 11 bases between them. CDR3 sequence (DNA): TGTGCCAGCAGTGAAGGCAGGCCCTTGAACTATGGCTACACCTTC. It encodes CASSEGRPLNYGYTF.

This clonotype was observed a handful of times. The CDR3 DNA follows: TGTGCCAGCAGCAAAGAGGAAGGGAGTCACACCGGGGAGCTGTTTTTT. Translated, it gives CASSKEEGSHTGELFF. The chain links TRBV21-1 to TRBJ2-2; TRBD2 is taken as the D call from the table, unchecked against the DNA. TRBV21-1 is termed a pseudogene. This CDR3 is built from 16 residues.

The CDR3 sequence is CSARDPDRGLAREQYF. The CDR3 coding sequence is TGCAGTGCTAGAGATCCGGACAGGGGGCTTGCGAGGGAGCAGTACTTC. This chain links TRBV20-1 with TRBJ2-4, with 11 bases identical to TRBD1. The CDR3 covers 16 residues. Germline V CDR1 and CDR2: DFQATT, SNEGSKA (reference sequence). The J segment lost 13 bases and the V segment lost 0 bases, leaving 14 bases of the junction unmatched.

A note on this clonotype: Just one base apart from a much larger clone, this may be a read error. The chain couples TRBV4-3 to TRBJ2-5; D remains unclear. The DNA end is a closer match to TRBJ2-7, so the J assignment may be wrong. Germline CDR1 reads LGHNA; CDR2 reads YSLEER. There are 15 residues in the CDR3. The CDR3 spells CASSQDISGICEQYF. CDR3 sequence (DNA): TGCGCCAGCAGCCAAGATATTTCCGGTATCTGCGAGCAGTACTTC.

The gene calls are TRBV15 and TRBJ2-1; 8 nucleotides match TRBD2. CDR3 size: 15 residues. Unmatched junction bases numbered 6, after V lost 2 bases and J lost 6 bases. Germline loops: CDR1 LNHNV, CDR2 YYDKDF (reference sequence). The CDR3 DNA reads TGTGCCACCAGCAGACGTAGCGGGGTAAGCAATGAGCAGTTCTTC. Residues: CATSRRSGVSNEQFF.

This clonotype was seen at least ten times. The chain employs TRBV7-3 and TRBJ2-1; D assignment may be TRBD1 or TRBD2 (5 bases each). The germline V and J ends were trimmed by 1 base and 0 bases, with 7 bases remaining between them. Germline CDR1 reads SGHTA; CDR2 reads FQGTGA. The CDR3 contains 15 residues. The CDR3 sequence: CASSLKGSSYNEQFF. The CDR3 DNA follows: TGTGCCAGCAGCTTAAAGGGGAGCTCCTACAATGAGCAGTTCTTC.

This clonotype has only a few counts. The CDR3 loop is CASSYSAASNQPQHF. CDR3 coding DNA: TGTGCCAGCAGTTACTCTGCCGCCAGCAATCAGCCCCAGCATTTT. The rearrangement links TRBV6-2 or TRBV6-3 to TRBJ1-5; D ambiguous. The germline V and J ends were trimmed by 0 bases and 1 base, with 7 bases remaining between them. Germline V gives CDR1 MNHEY, CDR2 SVGEGT. The CDR3 is 15 amino acids.

There are many counts of this clonotype. The chain recombines TRBV12-3 or TRBV12-4 with TRBJ2-1, with D unclear. The CDR3 is 13 amino acids. V lost 2 bases and J lost 4, with 6 bases in between. This chain's CDR3 is CASSLNSYNEQFF. The CDR3 coding sequence is TGTGCCAGCAGTTTAAACAGTTACAATGAGCAGTTCTTC.

The chain couples TRBV7-2 to TRBJ2-4; 10 bases agree with TRBD2. The J call may be mistaken, given a closer DNA end match to TRBJ2-7. There are 15 residues in the CDR3. CDR1 and CDR2 (germline): SGHTA, FQGNSA. The CDR3, as DNA: TGTGCCAGCAGCCAGCTAGCGGGGGACCTGGCCGAGCAGTACTTC. Amino acid sequence: CASSQLAGDLAEQYF.

This clonotype has a handful of counts. The rearrangement links TRBV20-1 to TRBJ1-1; TRBD1 is a possible D gene (6 bases). V was trimmed by 0 bases and J by 4 bases, leaving 9 bases between them. The CDR3 spans 13 residues. Germline CDR1 and CDR2: DFQATT and SNEGSKA (reference sequence). CDR3 protein: CSARDQGPTEAFF. The CDR3 DNA is TGCAGTGCTAGAGATCAGGGGCCCACTGAAGCTTTCTTT.

This clonotype has more than one count but fewer than ten. V is TRBV12-3 or TRBV12-4 and J is TRBJ2-7, with 13 bases aligning to TRBD2. Losses at the gene ends were 2 bases for V and 7 bases for J; bases not matched to a gene: 8. CDR3 size: 16 residues. DNA of the CDR3: TGTGCCAGCAGTTTACGGGGACTAGCGGGGCCCCGAGAGCAGTACTTC. Translation: CASSLRGLAGPREQYF.

This clonotype was seen a handful of times. V is TRBV4-1 and J is TRBJ2-1, with D perhaps TRBD1 (6 bases). There are 16 residues in the CDR3. Germline V gene sequence: CDR1 MGHRA, CDR2 YSYEKL. Trimming left V 4 bases short and J 4 bases short, with 17 bases between. For the CDR3, the DNA is TGCGCCAGCAGCCCGGAGAGGACAGAACTTTACAATGAGCAGTTCTTC. Protein sequence: CASSPERTELYNEQFF.

This clonotype has only a few counts. The chain has TRBV3-1 and TRBJ1-2; D unclear. Deletions cut 4 bases from V and 11 bases from J, with 20 bases between. From germline, CDR1 is LGHDT and CDR2 YNNKEL (reference sequence). The CDR3 is made up of 14 amino acids. This chain's CDR3 is CASSPNPDVSGYTF. For the CDR3, the DNA is TGTGCCAGCAGCCCGAATCCGGATGTCAGCGGATACACCTTC.

This clonotype has just a few counts. The chain joins TRBV10-3 to TRBJ2-3; TRBD1 matches 7 bases. The CDR3 consists of 14 residues. The trim removed 2 bases at V and 5 bases at J, leaving 4 bases unmatched. Germline V gene sequence: CDR1 ENHRY, CDR2 SYGVKD. CDR3 sequence reads: CAISEPRTGDTQYF. In DNA form, the CDR3 reads TGTGCCATCAGTGAGCCTAGGACAGGAGATACGCAGTATTTT.